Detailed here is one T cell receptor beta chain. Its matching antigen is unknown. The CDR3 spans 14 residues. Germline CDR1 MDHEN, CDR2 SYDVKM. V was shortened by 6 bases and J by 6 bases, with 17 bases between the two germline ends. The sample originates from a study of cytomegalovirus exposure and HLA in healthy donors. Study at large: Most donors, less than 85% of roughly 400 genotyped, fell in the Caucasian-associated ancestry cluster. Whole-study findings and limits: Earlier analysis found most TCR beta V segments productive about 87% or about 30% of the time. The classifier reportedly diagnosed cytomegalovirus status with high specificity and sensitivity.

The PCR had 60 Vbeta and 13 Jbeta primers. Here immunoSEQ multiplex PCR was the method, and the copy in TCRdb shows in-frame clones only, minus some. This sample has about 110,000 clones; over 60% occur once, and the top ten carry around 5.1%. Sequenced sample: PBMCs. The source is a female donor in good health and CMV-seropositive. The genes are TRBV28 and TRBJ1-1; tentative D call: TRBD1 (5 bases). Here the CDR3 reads CASRSPRVSAEAFF. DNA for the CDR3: TGTGCCAGCAGATCCCCCAGGGTCTCGGCTGAAGCTTTCTTT.